This T cell receptor (beta chain) was observed in a study of cytomegalovirus exposure and HLA in healthy donors. Primers included in the PCR were 60 Vbeta and 13 Jbeta primers. Profiled with immunoSEQ multiplex PCR; TCRdb holds only in-frame clones, not every one. The table shows under 200,000 clones, with over 70% occurring only once. Study conclusions and caveats: TCR beta V segments were, for the most part, productive about 87% or about 30% of the time in an earlier analysis. Later analysis reportedly placed an Asian-associated ancestry cluster below the approximately 650-donor mean in N-insertions. In a later analysis, specific HLA alleles were associated with 15,000 to 20,000 TCR beta sequences at a 0.05 false discovery rate.

Notes on this clone: The antigen is not known.

The CDR3 contains 14 residues. The ends were cut back, 2 bases at V and 5 bases at J, with 15 bases in the middle. Germline assignment: CDR1 GTSNPN and CDR2 SVGIG (reference sequence). The chain recombines TRBV30 with TRBJ1-1; D call uncertain. Sample: PBMCs. This clonotype was sampled from a man aged 45-65 years in good health and CMV-seronegative. The CDR3 bases are TGTGCCTGGAGTAGAGCGGGAACATGGACTGAAGCTTTCTTT. It encodes CAWSRAGTWTEAFF.